This TCR beta chain came from a study of T cells in localized non-small cell lung cancer. Findings and limits, study-wide: Increased T cell density in blood showed an association with longer overall survival. Because sequencing included only one region (of the tumor), heterogeneity remains possible. Highest T cell clonality was seen in uninvolved adjacent lung, surpassing that measured in tumor. Median about 58 top-100 tumor clones were shared with paired adjacent lung.

This clone was observed a single time. Antigen unknown. Method: immunoSEQ multiplex PCR; TCRdb's copy keeps in-frame clones and lacks some. The data hold about 20,000 clones, with around 91% observed a single time. The origin of this receptor is a man aged 40-75 years with stage I lung adenocarcinoma. The source material was peripheral blood, sampled before any cancer treatment.

The CDR3: CASSPLPPGQGSGANVLTF. The DNA for the CDR3 is TGTGCCAGCTCACCACTGCCACCGGGACAGGGGTCCGGGGCCAACGTCCTGACTTTC. This rearrangement joins TRBV18 to TRBJ2-6; 10 nucleotides align to TRBD1. The CDR3 totals 19 residues. CDR1 and CDR2 (germline): KGHSH, LQKENI. V trimming: 1 base; J trimming: 4 bases; junction bases outside the gene matches: 10.